The 32 T cell receptor beta chains below come from one sample, sequenced in a study of blood T cell repertoires in COVID-19. This table comes from immunoSEQ multiplex PCR, and its TCRdb copy is limited to in-frame clones, with some not included. The sample contains under 300,000 clones, about 83% of which appear only once. The sequencing input was peripheral blood. The receptors stem from a woman in her fifties or sixties who had recovered from COVID-19.

This chain uses TRBV6-5 with TRBJ2-7; 8 bases fit TRBD2. This CDR3 comprises 13 residues. V lost 7 bases and J lost 0; bases outside the gene matches: 2. CDR1 and CDR2 from the germline V gene are MNHEY and SVGAGI. This CDR3 is CASNLAGSYEQYF. CDR3 coding DNA: TGTGCCAGCAACCTAGCGGGCTCCTACGAGCAGTACTTC.

The J gene is TRBJ1-2, the V gene TRBV4-3; TRBD1 aligns across 7 bases. Germline V lookup: CDR1 LGHNA, CDR2 YSLEER. The CDR3 has 13 amino acids. V dropped 0 bases and J dropped 8; count of bases not matched to a gene: 3. The CDR3 is CASSQDDRAGYTF. CDR3 bases: TGCGCCAGCAGCCAAGATGACAGGGCGGGCTACACCTTC.

This clone was seen a few times. The chain joins TRBV5-4 to TRBJ2-1, with 13 bases lining up with TRBD2. The CDR3 covers 16 residues. From germline, CDR1 is SGHNT and CDR2 YYREEE (reference sequence). Germline trimming cut 1 base from V and 9 bases from J; bases unmatched to any gene: 7. This CDR3 reads CASSLMTSGRPFEQFF. DNA of the CDR3: TGTGCCAGCAGCTTGATGACTAGCGGGAGGCCATTTGAGCAGTTCTTC.

The chain combines TRBV27 with TRBJ2-1; TRBD2 agrees at 7 bases. Trimming at V came to 5 bases and at J to 4 bases, leaving 8 bases not matched to a gene. Germline CDR1 and CDR2: MNHEY and SMNVEV (reference sequence). The CDR3 consists of 15 residues. The CDR3 bases are TGTGCCAGCAGTGTACTAGCGAAAATTTACAATGAGCAGTTCTTC. It yields the protein CASSVLAKIYNEQFF.

V gene TRBV4-2 combines with J gene TRBJ2-3, with no clear D. Trimming cost V 4 bases and J 6 bases, with 11 bases left between them. This CDR3 comprises 13 residues. Per the germline V gene, CDR1 is LGHNA and CDR2 is YNFKEQ. DNA of the CDR3: TGTGCCAGCAGCCTCCTCTCCCAGGATACGCAGTATTTT. Amino acid sequence: CASSLLSQDTQYF.

The rearrangement links TRBV18 to TRBJ1-2; TRBD1 might be the D (5 bases). CDR3 length: 13 amino acids. Germline CDR1 reads KGHSH; CDR2 reads LQKENI. The V gene lost 5 bases and the J gene lost 3 bases, with 10 bases spanning the gap. CDR3 loop: CASSSPTDYGYTF. CDR3 nucleotide sequence: TGTGCCAGCTCATCTCCGACAGACTATGGCTACACCTTC.

In its sample, this clone was seen a few times. J is TRBJ2-1 and V is TRBV4-3; TRBD2 matches 7 bases. This CDR3 is 15 amino acids long. V shed 0 bases, J shed 7 bases, and the junction held 6 bases outside the gene matches. Looked up from germline, CDR1 is LGHNA and CDR2 is YSLEER. The CDR3 DNA follows: TGCGCCAGCAGCCAAGATTGGAGGGGAGGGAATGAGCAGTTCTTC. The encoded protein is CASSQDWRGGNEQFF.

The chain's CDR3 is CAWAAGTGGNYGYTF. DNA of the CDR3: TGTGCCTGGGCAGCCGGGACAGGAGGCAACTATGGCTACACCTTC. The genes are TRBV30 and TRBJ1-2; TRBD1 aligns across 8 bases. CDR3 length: 15 residues. The V segment lost 5 bases and the J segment 2 bases; nucleotides outside the gene matches: 10. Looked up from germline, CDR1 is GTSNPN and CDR2 is SVGIG (reference sequence).

CDR3 in DNA: TGTGCCAGCAGTGACAGAGGAAACTATGGCTACACCTTC. Protein product: CASSDRGNYGYTF. This sequence joins TRBV2 and TRBJ1-2, with unresolved D. Trimming took off 3 bases at V and 2 bases at J, with 7 bases between the two ends. The CDR3 length is 13 residues. The germline gives CDR1 SNHLY, CDR2 FYNNEI.

The chain joins TRBV18 to TRBJ2-5; TRBD2 matches 7 bases. With V trimmed by 3 bases and J by 1 base, 5 bases remained unmatched. Germline V gene lookup returns CDR1 KGHSH and CDR2 LQKENI. The CDR3 covers 15 residues. In nucleotides, the CDR3 is TGTGCCAGCTCACCCCCGGGGAGGGGCCAAGAGACCCAGTACTTC. Its translation is CASSPPGRGQETQYF.

This chain links TRBV24-1 with TRBJ1-5; 10 positions match TRBD1. V dropped 0 bases and J dropped 4; count of bases not matched to a gene: 8. CDR1 and CDR2 from the germline V gene are KGHDR and SFDVKD. The CDR3 covers 18 residues. The CDR3 DNA reads as TGTGCCACCAGTGATTTGTTTTCTGGGACAGGGGATAATCAGCCCCAGCATTTT. Its translation: CATSDLFSGTGDNQPQHF.

The rearrangement links TRBV4-1 to TRBJ2-7; TRBD2 is a possible D gene (7 bases). Germline CDR1 is MGHRA and CDR2 is YSYEKL. V was cut by 1 base and J by 0 bases, with 13 bases left in between. This CDR3 has 16 residues. The CDR3 region has the DNA TGCGCCAGCAGCCAAGTTGATAGGGGGGGCTCCTACGAGCAGTACTTC. Encoded protein: CASSQVDRGGSYEQYF.

This clone appeared many times. The chain employs TRBV28 and TRBJ2-3, with a weak D call TRBD2 (6 bases). This CDR3 spans 17 amino acids. CDR1 MDHEN and CDR2 SYDVKM come from the germline V gene. V lost 5 bases and J 1 base, leaving 19 bases between the germline ends. CDR3 loop: CASSGPLLAGRTDTQYF. The CDR3 nucleotides read TGTGCCAGCAGTGGGCCCCTTCTCGCGGGACGCACAGATACGCAGTATTTT.

The chain employs TRBV6-2 or TRBV6-3 and TRBJ2-7; D gene unclear. V was pared by 1 base and J by 4 bases, with 8 bases between. Germline V gene lookup returns CDR1 MNHEY and CDR2 SVGEGT. The CDR3 is made up of 13 amino acids. As DNA, the CDR3 is TGTGCCAGCAGTTACTTCGGCGGTTACGAGCAGTACTTC. This sequence encodes CASSYFGGYEQYF.

The chain joins TRBV28 to TRBJ1-3; D unclear. The germline gives CDR1 MDHEN, CDR2 SYDVKM. Deletions cut 5 bases from V and 4 bases from J, with 12 bases between. The CDR3 consists of 14 residues. In DNA, the CDR3 is TGTGCCAGCAGTCCCTCGGGGTGGGGAAACACCATATATTTT. This translates into CASSPSGWGNTIYF. Combining the CDR3 with reference TRBV28 and TRBJ1-3 gives the whole variable domain DVKVTQSSRYLVKRTGEKVFLECVQDMDHENMFWYRQDPGLGLRLIYFSYDVKMKEKGDIPEGYSVSREKKERFSLILESASTNQTSMYLCASSPSGWGNTIYFGEGSWLTVV.

The CDR3 is CASSPSTGTNYGYTF. DNA for the CDR3: TGCGCCAGCAGCCCTTCGACAGGGACCAACTATGGCTACACCTTC. This rearrangement joins TRBV5-1 to TRBJ1-2, with 7 bases fitting TRBD1. Germline V CDR1 and CDR2: SGHRS, YFSETQ. This CDR3 is built from 15 residues. J was trimmed by 2 bases and V by 4 bases; bases with no gene match: 8. Full variable domain (rest looked up from reference TRBV5-1 and TRBJ1-2): KAGVTQTPRYLIKTRGQQVTLSCSPISGHRSVSWYQQTPGQGLQFLFEYFSETQRNKGNFPGRFSGRQFSNSRSEMNVSTLELGDSALYLCASSPSTGTNYGYTFGSGTRLTVV.

The chain joins TRBV19 to TRBJ2-5; D perhaps matches TRBD2 (6 bases). The V and J ends lost 4 bases and 0 bases respectively, with 6 bases between them. Per the germline V gene, CDR1 is LNHDA and CDR2 is SQIVND (reference sequence). The CDR3 sequence is 13 residues long. CDR3 sequence reads: CASSRDYQETQYF. The CDR3 bases are TGTGCCAGTAGTAGGGACTACCAAGAGACCCAGTACTTC.

The gene calls are TRBV30 and TRBJ2-1; the match to TRBD1 covers 11 bases. This CDR3 contains 14 residues. CDR1 and CDR2 from the germline V gene are GTSNPN and SVGIG (reference sequence). J gave up 9 bases and V 2 bases, and 6 bases lay outside the gene matches. The CDR3 loop is CAWSLGQGESEQFF. CDR3 in DNA: TGTGCCTGGAGTTTGGGACAGGGGGAGTCTGAGCAGTTCTTC.

The chain couples TRBV5-8 to TRBJ2-7, with D possibly matching TRBD1 (5 bases). V lost 2 bases and J lost 3, with 9 bases in between. The CDR3 runs to 13 residues. The germline gives CDR1 SGHTS, CDR2 YDEGEE. CDR3 sequence (DNA): TGTGCCAGCAGCTTAAGGGGCGGCTACGAGCAGTACTTC. Translated, it gives CASSLRGGYEQYF.

This clone was recorded a few times. The chain carries TRBV28 and TRBJ1-2; unclear D gene. Germline CDR1 MDHEN, CDR2 SYDVKM. The CDR3 totals 13 residues. V gave up 6 bases and J gave up 4 bases, with 12 bases separating them. The chain's CDR3 is CASSEGTRYGYTF. The CDR3 nucleotides read TGTGCCAGCAGCGAGGGAACTCGCTATGGCTACACCTTC.

The chain uses TRBV15 and TRBJ1-2; D possibly corresponds to TRBD1 (5 bases). CDR1 LNHNV and CDR2 YYDKDF come from the germline V gene (reference sequence). CDR3 length equals 15 residues. Trimming left V 0 bases short and J 4 bases short, with 12 bases between. The CDR3 bases are TGTGCCACCAGCAGAGAACAGGCGTTTACCTATGGCTACACCTTC. Residues: CATSREQAFTYGYTF.

J is TRBJ2-5 and V is TRBV19; 14 bases line up with TRBD2. The J segment lost 5 bases and the V segment lost 4 bases, leaving 6 bases of the junction unmatched. There are 16 residues in the CDR3. CDR1 and CDR2 (germline): LNHDA, SQIVND (reference sequence). The CDR3, as DNA: TGTGCCAGTAGTACCGGACTAGCGGGAGGTCATGAGACCCAGTACTTC. As protein: CASSTGLAGGHETQYF.

V is TRBV3-1 (or the pseudogene TRBV3-2) and J is TRBJ1-1; D call uncertain. In germline, CDR1 is LGHDT, CDR2 YNNKEL (reference sequence). Trimming took 1 base from V and 5 from J, leaving 11 bases between them. CDR3 length: 14 residues. DNA of the CDR3: TGTGCCAGCAGCCAAGTTGCGGGGAGTACTGAAGCTTTCTTT. It specifies CASSQVAGSTEAFF.

The gene calls are TRBV6-5 and TRBJ1-2; D gene ambiguous. Trimming cost V 4 bases and J 0 bases, with 9 bases left between them. The CDR3 consists of 14 residues. Germline lookup yields CDR1 MNHEY and CDR2 SVGAGI. The CDR3 DNA reads TGTGCCAGCAGTTCTCGATACTCTAACTATGGCTACACCTTC. Protein: CASSSRYSNYGYTF.

V and J are TRBV6-6 and TRBJ1-6; D uncertain. The CDR3 runs to 16 residues. With 5 bases removed from V and 4 bases from J, the gap between germline ends came to 15 bases. CDR1 and CDR2 (germline): MNHNY, SVGAGI (reference sequence). This chain's CDR3 is CASSPYLADYNSPLHF. As DNA, the CDR3 is TGTGCCAGCAGTCCATATCTGGCAGATTATAATTCACCCCTCCACTTT.

There are a few counts of this clone. The chain has TRBV19 and TRBJ2-7; D might be TRBD2 (5 bases). Trimming pared 3 bases from V and 5 bases from J, leaving 14 bases between. The germline gives CDR1 LNHDA, CDR2 SQIVND (reference sequence). The CDR3 is 14 amino acids. DNA for the CDR3: TGTGCCAGTAGTATGAGGACCGAGAGGGACGAGCAGTACTTC. Translated, it gives CASSMRTERDEQYF.

V is TRBV28 and J is TRBJ2-7; 9 bases are shared with TRBD1. Trimming cost V 8 bases and J 3 bases; bases outside gene matches: 5. The CDR3 runs 13 residues. Germline V CDR1 and CDR2: MDHEN, SYDVKM. The CDR3 DNA sequence: TGTGCCAGCCGGGGACAGGGTGTCTACGAGCAGTACTTC. Translated: CASRGQGVYEQYF. Full variable domain (outside the CDR3, taken from reference TRBV28 and TRBJ2-7): DVKVTQSSRYLVKRTGEKVFLECVQDMDHENMFWYRQDPGLGLRLIYFSYDVKMKEKGDIPEGYSVSREKKERFSLILESASTNQTSMYLCASRGQGVYEQYFGPGTRLTVT.

This rearrangement joins TRBV4-3 to TRBJ2-3; 9 nucleotides agree with TRBD1. CDR1 and CDR2 from the germline V gene are LGHNA and YSLEER. The CDR3 covers 15 residues. The trim removed 4 bases at V and 2 bases at J, leaving 4 bases unmatched. CDR3: CASSLGTGFTDTQYF. The CDR3 DNA reads TGCGCCAGCAGCCTCGGGACAGGGTTCACAGATACGCAGTATTTT.

A few counts support this clone. The genes are TRBV6-5 and TRBJ1-4; D is unresolved. Germline V gene sequence: CDR1 MNHEY, CDR2 SVGAGI. The ends were cut back, 7 bases at V and 2 bases at J, with 11 bases in the middle. The CDR3 consists of 14 residues. The DNA of the CDR3 is TGTGCCAGCACCGAGGGAGGGACTAATGAAAAACTGTTTTTT. Its translation: CASTEGGTNEKLFF.

This chain joins TRBV4-3 and TRBJ2-1; 8 positions match TRBD2. CDR3 length: 16 residues. In germline, CDR1 is LGHNA, CDR2 YSLEER. V shed 0 bases and J 8 bases; nucleotides not matched to a gene: 9. The CDR3 reads CASSQEVGGGSDEQFF. Here the CDR3 DNA reads TGCGCCAGCAGCCAAGAGGTCGGGGGGGGCAGCGATGAGCAGTTCTTC.

The genes are TRBV15 and TRBJ1-2; a possible D gene is TRBD1 (6 bases). V was pared by 0 bases and J by 4 bases, with 12 bases between. In germline, CDR1 is LNHNV, CDR2 YYDKDF (reference sequence). This CDR3 region has 15 residues. CDR3 nucleotides: TGTGCCACCAGCAGAGATCGTGGCAGGGGCTATGGCTACACCTTC. Amino acid sequence: CATSRDRGRGYGYTF.

The chain combines TRBV19 with TRBJ1-1, with 7 bases that match TRBD1. CDR1 LNHDA and CDR2 SQIVND come from the germline V gene (reference sequence). The length of the CDR3 is 19 residues. V was pared by 5 bases and J by 6 bases, with 24 bases of the junction left unmatched. The CDR3 nucleotides are TGTGCCAGTAGTGGATCGCCTTATGGGCCAGGGGGGCGAAAGTCTGAAGCTTTCTTT. This translates into CASSGSPYGPGGRKSEAFF.